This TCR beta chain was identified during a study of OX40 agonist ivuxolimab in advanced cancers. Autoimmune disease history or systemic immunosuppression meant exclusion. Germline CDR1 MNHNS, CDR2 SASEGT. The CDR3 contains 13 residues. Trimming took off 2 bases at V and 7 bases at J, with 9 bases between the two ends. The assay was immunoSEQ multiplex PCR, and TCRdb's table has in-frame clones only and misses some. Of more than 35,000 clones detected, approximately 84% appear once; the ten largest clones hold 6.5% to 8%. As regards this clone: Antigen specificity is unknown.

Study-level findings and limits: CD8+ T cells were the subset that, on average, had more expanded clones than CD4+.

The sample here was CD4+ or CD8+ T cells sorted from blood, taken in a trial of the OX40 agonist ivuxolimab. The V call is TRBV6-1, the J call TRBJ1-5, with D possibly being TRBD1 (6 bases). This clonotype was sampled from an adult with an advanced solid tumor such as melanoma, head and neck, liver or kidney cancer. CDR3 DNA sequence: TGTGCCAGCAGTGAAAACAGGGACCAGCCCCAGCATTTT. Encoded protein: CASSENRDQPQHF.